The text below deals with one T cell receptor (beta chain). Its matching antigen is unknown. The record originates from a study of shared clonotypes between healthy human individuals. Whole-study findings and limits: Shared across a handful of donors were 4% to 5% of the naive CD4 clonotypes.

Germline CDR1 MNHNS, CDR2 SASEGT. This CDR3 has 14 amino acids. The ends lost 5 bases at V and 7 bases at J; junction bases unmatched: 4. Only in-frame clones appear in the TCRdb table, and some are missing; sequencing was by immunoSEQ multiplex PCR. The sample holds 950,000 to 1,300,000 clones, around four fifths seen once. The sequenced material came from memory CD4+ T cells sorted from blood. The subset: CD45RA-negative fraction. The receptor was isolated from a man younger than 35 in good health. The gene calls are TRBV6-1 and TRBJ1-4; 10 bases match TRBD1. The CDR3 region is CASSLGTGAEKLFF. For the CDR3, the DNA is TGTGCCAGCAGTCTAGGGACAGGGGCTGAAAAACTGTTTTTT.